Reported below is one T cell receptor (beta chain). Its antigen remains unidentified. This entry is derived from a study of OX40 agonist ivuxolimab in advanced cancers. Study details: Ivuxolimab, an agonist antibody against OX40 (CD134), was given to patients.

General study results and limits: The mean number of expanded clones was higher in CD8+ T cells than in CD4+. In the expanded peripheral T cells, antigen specificity was never determined.

The assay was immunoSEQ multiplex PCR, and TCRdb's table has in-frame clones only and misses some. The table shows about 51,000 clones, with about 86% occurring only once. This receptor was obtained from an adult with an advanced solid tumor such as melanoma, head and neck, liver or kidney cancer. Sample: CD4+ or CD8+ T cells sorted from blood, taken in a trial of the OX40 agonist ivuxolimab.

For the CDR3, the DNA is TGTGCCAGCAGCTTGGGGGGTCAATCCCTTGACGAGCAGTACTTC. Translated, it gives CASSLGGQSLDEQYF. J is TRBJ2-7 and V is TRBV5-6; D uncertain. Per the germline V gene, CDR1 is SGHDT and CDR2 is YYEEEE. The CDR3 is 15 amino acids. Trimming took off 0 bases at V and 5 bases at J, with 15 bases between the two ends.